These 2 T cell receptor beta chains were sequenced from one sample in a study of cytomegalovirus exposure and HLA in healthy donors. With 60 Vbeta and 13 Jbeta primers, the PCR was carried out. Data came from immunoSEQ multiplex PCR; TCRdb stores just in-frame clones and leaves some out. The data hold fewer than 150,000 clones, with more than 80% observed a single time. Sample: PBMCs. The receptors shown here come from a woman in her twenties or thirties in good health and CMV-seropositive.

This clone was found a few times. The chain is built from TRBV9 and TRBJ2-1; 15 positions match TRBD2. The V gene's germline CDR1 is SGDLS and CDR2 YYNGEE. The CDR3 contains 16 residues. The V segment lost 0 bases and the J segment 9 bases; nucleotides outside the gene matches: 4. The CDR3 protein is CASSVDPGLAGGEQFF. CDR3 DNA: TGTGCCAGCAGCGTAGACCCGGGACTAGCGGGGGGTGAGCAGTTCTTC.

The chain employs TRBV7-3 and TRBJ1-2; TRBD1 is a possible D gene (5 bases). The CDR3 has 14 residues. Germline CDR1 reads SGHTA; CDR2 reads FQGTGA. V was trimmed by 0 bases and J by 8 bases, leaving 13 bases between them. CDR3 bases: TGTGCCAGCAGCTTAACGGGAGTGGGGGGAGGCTACACCTTC. Amino acid sequence: CASSLTGVGGGYTF.